These 10 T cell receptor beta chains were all obtained from the same sample, sequenced in a study of blood T cell repertoires in COVID-19 (dated by TCRdb to 2020 to 2021). The library was built by means of the immunoSEQ multiplex PCR assay. In its TCRdb copy, this immuneACCESS table keeps in-frame sequences only and misses some clones. Where compared with another copy, unresolved V genes explain less than half of these, and the others have no known cause. This sample holds 140,000 to 150,000 clones; 75% to 90% were observed only once. The biggest ten clones account for approximately 4% of the sample. Sequenced: PBMCs or T cells enriched from blood (not recorded which). Receptors originate from a woman in her thirties or forties who had been exposed to COVID-19.

V and J are TRBV7-2 and TRBJ1-5; 7 positions match TRBD1. The V gene's germline CDR1 is SGHTA and CDR2 FQGNSA. The CDR3 runs to 16 residues. J gave up 1 base and V 5 bases, and 8 bases lay outside the gene matches. The CDR3 region is CASSPQGQRSNQPQHF. The CDR3 coding sequence is TGTGCCAGCAGCCCTCAGGGACAGCGGAGCAATCAGCCCCAGCATTTT. Complete variable domain (other parts from reference TRBV7-2 and TRBJ1-5): GAGVSQSPSNKVTEKGKDVELRCDPISGHTALYWYRQSLGQGLEFLIYFQGNSAPDKSGLPSDRFSAERTGGSVSTLTIQRTQQEDSAVYLCASSPQGQRSNQPQHFGDGTRLSIL.

This CDR3 reads CATSEYPTDTQYF. The CDR3 DNA reads TGTGCCACCAGTGAGTATCCCACAGATACGCAGTATTTT. The chain combines TRBV24-1 with TRBJ2-3; D is unclear. The CDR3 consists of 13 residues. Per the germline V gene, CDR1 is KGHDR and CDR2 is SFDVKD. V was clipped by 4 bases and J by 2 bases, with 6 bases between them.

The V call is TRBV2, the J call TRBJ2-2; TRBD2 matches 14 bases. V shed 6 bases, J shed 4 bases, and the junction held 10 bases outside the gene matches. The CDR3 has 18 amino acids. The V gene's germline CDR1 is SNHLY and CDR2 FYNNEI. In nucleotides, the CDR3 is TGTGCCAGCAGACCGGGACTAGCGGGAGCGTATGGCACCGGGGAGCTGTTTTTT. Translating it yields CASRPGLAGAYGTGELFF.

V gene TRBV18 combines with J gene TRBJ2-1; D perhaps matches TRBD2 (5 bases). Germline CDR1 reads KGHSH; CDR2 reads LQKENI. V lost 6 bases and J lost 4, with 19 bases in between. The CDR3 is 16 amino acids. This chain's CDR3 is CASSRSGGQTYNEQFF. The DNA of the CDR3 is TGTGCCAGCTCCCGAAGTGGCGGGCAAACATACAATGAGCAGTTCTTC.

The V call is TRBV9, the J call TRBJ1-5; weak D call: TRBD1 (5 bases). The CDR3 has 14 amino acids. Trimming cost V 3 bases and J 0 bases, with 7 bases left between them. Germline assignment: CDR1 SGDLS and CDR2 YYNGEE. Here the CDR3 reads CASSAGGSNQPQHF. The CDR3 DNA is TGTGCCAGCAGCGCCGGGGGTAGCAATCAGCCCCAGCATTTT.

The chain uses TRBV6-5 and TRBJ1-2; TRBD1 agrees at 8 bases. This CDR3 has 15 amino acids. Germline V lookup: CDR1 MNHEY, CDR2 SVGAGI. V trimming: 6 bases; J trimming: 4 bases; junction bases outside the gene matches: 10. In DNA, the CDR3 is TGTGCCAGCAGAATACAGGGGGGGGAGGGCTATGGCTACACCTTC. This codes for CASRIQGGEGYGYTF.

This chain uses TRBV23-1 with TRBJ2-7, with D possibly TRBD2 on 5 matching bases. TRBV23-1 is reported as an ORF; its role is uncertain. The CDR3 consists of 15 residues. V was clipped by 7 bases and J by 4 bases, with 20 bases between them. The CDR3 nucleotides are TGCGCCAGCACGGGAAGGGTTAGGGCATCTTACGAGCAGTACTTC. It encodes CASTGRVRASYEQYF.

The V call is TRBV6-4, the J call TRBJ2-2, with D perhaps matching TRBD1 (5 bases). Trimming stripped 4 bases from V and 2 bases from J, with 8 bases between. The CDR3 is 14 amino acids. The germline CDR1 and CDR2 sequences are MRHNA and SNTAGT. The DNA of the CDR3 is TGTGCCAGCAGTGTGACAGTAAACACCGGGGAGCTGTTTTTT. Protein: CASSVTVNTGELFF.

This chain connects TRBV3-1 (or the pseudogene TRBV3-2) to TRBJ2-7, with TRBD2 matching over 14 bases. This CDR3 contains 17 residues. Germline V CDR1 and CDR2: LGHDT, YNNKEL (reference sequence). Trimming removed 3 bases from V and 2 bases from J; junction bases left unmatched: 6. This chain's CDR3 is CASSHNRGLAGAYEQYF. In DNA form, the CDR3 reads TGTGCCAGCAGCCACAACAGGGGACTAGCGGGAGCCTACGAGCAGTACTTC.

The gene calls are TRBV27 and TRBJ1-4; 7 bases match TRBD1. This CDR3 region has 12 residues. Germline CDR1 and CDR2: MNHEY and SMNVEV (reference sequence). V was clipped by 9 bases and J by 10 bases; unmatched bases: 8. CDR3 nucleotide sequence: TGTGCCAGTAAGGGGGCCGGAGGAAAACTGTTTTTT. It yields the protein CASKGAGGKLFF.